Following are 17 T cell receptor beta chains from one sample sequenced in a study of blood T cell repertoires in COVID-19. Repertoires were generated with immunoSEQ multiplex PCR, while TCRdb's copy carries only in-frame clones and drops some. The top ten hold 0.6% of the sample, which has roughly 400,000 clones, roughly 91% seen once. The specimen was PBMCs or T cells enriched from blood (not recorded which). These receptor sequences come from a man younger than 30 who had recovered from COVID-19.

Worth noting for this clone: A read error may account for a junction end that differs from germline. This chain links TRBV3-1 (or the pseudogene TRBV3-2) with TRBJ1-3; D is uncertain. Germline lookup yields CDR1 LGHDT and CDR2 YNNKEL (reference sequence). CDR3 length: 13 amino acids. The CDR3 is CASSQDPGNTIYF. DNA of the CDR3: TGTGCCAGCAGCCAAGATCCTGGCAACACCATATATTTT.

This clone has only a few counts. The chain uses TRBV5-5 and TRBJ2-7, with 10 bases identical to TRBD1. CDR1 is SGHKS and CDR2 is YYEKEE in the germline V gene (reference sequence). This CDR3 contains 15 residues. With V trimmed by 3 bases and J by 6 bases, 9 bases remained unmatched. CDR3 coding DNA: TGTGCCAGCAGCTCCGGGACAGGGGACTTGGGCGAGCAGTACTTC. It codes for CASSSGTGDLGEQYF.

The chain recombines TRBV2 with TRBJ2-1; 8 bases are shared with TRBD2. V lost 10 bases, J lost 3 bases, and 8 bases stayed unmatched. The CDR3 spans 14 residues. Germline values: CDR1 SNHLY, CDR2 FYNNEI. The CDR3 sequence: CANSAGVGYNEQFF. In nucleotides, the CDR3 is TGTGCCAACTCAGCGGGGGTCGGCTACAATGAGCAGTTCTTC.

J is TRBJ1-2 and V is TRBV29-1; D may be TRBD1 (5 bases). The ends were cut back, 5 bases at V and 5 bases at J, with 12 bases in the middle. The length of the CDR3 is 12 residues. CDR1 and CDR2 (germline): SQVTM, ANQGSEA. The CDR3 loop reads CSVLQGGYGYTF. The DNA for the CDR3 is TGCAGCGTTTTGCAGGGTGGGTATGGCTACACCTTC.

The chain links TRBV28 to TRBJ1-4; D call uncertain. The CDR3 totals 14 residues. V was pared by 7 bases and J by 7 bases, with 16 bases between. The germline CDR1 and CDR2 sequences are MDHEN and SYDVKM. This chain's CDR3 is CASTFSGVGEKLFF. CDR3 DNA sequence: TGTGCCAGCACATTTAGCGGGGTGGGTGAAAAACTGTTTTTT.

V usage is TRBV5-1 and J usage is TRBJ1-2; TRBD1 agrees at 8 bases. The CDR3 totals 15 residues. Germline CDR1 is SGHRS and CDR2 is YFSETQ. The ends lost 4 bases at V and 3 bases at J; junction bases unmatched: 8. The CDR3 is CASSPRGTGDYGYTF. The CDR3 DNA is TGCGCCAGCAGCCCTAGAGGGACAGGAGACTATGGCTACACCTTC.

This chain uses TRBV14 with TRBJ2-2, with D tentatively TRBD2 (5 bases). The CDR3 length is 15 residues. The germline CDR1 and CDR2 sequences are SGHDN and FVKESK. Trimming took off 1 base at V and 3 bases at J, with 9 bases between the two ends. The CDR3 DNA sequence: TGTGCCAGCAGCCAAGGGCCCGGGGACACCGGGGAGCTGTTTTTT. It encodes CASSQGPGDTGELFF. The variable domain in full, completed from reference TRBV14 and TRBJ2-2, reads EAGVTQFPSHSVIEKGQTVTLRCDPISGHDNLYWYRRVMGKEIKFLLHFVKESKQDESGMPNNRFLAERTGGTYSTLKVQPAELEDSGVYFCASSQGPGDTGELFFGEGSRLTVL.

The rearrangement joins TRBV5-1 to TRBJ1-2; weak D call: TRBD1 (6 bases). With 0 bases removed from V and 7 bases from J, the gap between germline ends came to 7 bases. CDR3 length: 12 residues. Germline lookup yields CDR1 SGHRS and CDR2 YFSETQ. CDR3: CASSLGGGGYTF. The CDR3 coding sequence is TGCGCCAGCAGCTTGGGAGGGGGTGGCTACACCTTC. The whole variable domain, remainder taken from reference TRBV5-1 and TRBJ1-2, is KAGVTQTPRYLIKTRGQQVTLSCSPISGHRSVSWYQQTPGQGLQFLFEYFSETQRNKGNFPGRFSGRQFSNSRSEMNVSTLELGDSALYLCASSLGGGGYTFGSGTRLTVV.

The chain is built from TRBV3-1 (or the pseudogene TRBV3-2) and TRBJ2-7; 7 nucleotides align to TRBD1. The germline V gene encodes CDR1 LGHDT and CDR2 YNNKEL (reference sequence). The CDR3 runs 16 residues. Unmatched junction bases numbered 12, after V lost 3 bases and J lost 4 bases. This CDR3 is CASSHLTGLPSYEQYF. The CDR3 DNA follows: TGTGCCAGCAGCCATCTGACAGGGCTCCCATCTTACGAGCAGTACTTC.

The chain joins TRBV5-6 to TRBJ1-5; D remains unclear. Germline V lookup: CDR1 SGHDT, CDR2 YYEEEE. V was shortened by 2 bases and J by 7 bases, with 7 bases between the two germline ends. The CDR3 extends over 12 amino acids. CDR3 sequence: CASSFGEQPQHF. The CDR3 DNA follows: TGTGCCAGCAGCTTCGGAGAACAGCCCCAGCATTTT.

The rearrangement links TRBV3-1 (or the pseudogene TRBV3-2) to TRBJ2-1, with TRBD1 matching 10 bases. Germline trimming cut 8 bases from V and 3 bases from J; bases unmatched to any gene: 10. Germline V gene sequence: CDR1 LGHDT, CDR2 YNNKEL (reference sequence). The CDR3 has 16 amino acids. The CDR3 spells CASAKSGTGVYNEQFF. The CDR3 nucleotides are TGTGCCAGCGCTAAATCCGGGACAGGGGTCTACAATGAGCAGTTCTTC.

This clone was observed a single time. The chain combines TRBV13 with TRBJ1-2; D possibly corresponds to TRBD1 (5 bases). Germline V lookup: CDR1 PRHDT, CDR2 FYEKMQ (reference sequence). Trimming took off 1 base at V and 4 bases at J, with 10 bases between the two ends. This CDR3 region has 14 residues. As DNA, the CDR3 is TGTGCCAGCAGCTTAGAGGGGCCAGTCTATGGCTACACCTTC. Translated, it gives CASSLEGPVYGYTF.

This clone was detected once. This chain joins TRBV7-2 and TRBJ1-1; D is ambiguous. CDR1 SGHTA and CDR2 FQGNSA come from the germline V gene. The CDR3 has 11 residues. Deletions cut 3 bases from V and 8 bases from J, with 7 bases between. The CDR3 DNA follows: TGTGCCAGCAGCTTCCTTCAGGAAGCTTTCTTT. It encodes CASSFLQEAFF.

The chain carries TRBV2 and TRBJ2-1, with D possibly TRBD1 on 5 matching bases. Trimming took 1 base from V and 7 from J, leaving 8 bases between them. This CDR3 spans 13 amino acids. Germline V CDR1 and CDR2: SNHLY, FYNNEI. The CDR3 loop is CASSEGPGNEQFF. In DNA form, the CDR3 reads TGTGCCAGCAGTGAAGGGCCAGGGAATGAGCAGTTCTTC.

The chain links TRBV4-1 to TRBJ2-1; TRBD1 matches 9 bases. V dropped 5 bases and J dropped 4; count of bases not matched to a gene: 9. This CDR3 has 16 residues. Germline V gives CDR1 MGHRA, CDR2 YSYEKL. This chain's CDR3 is CASSIMGTGTYNEQFF. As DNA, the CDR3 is TGCGCCAGCAGCATTATGGGGACAGGGACTTACAATGAGCAGTTCTTC.

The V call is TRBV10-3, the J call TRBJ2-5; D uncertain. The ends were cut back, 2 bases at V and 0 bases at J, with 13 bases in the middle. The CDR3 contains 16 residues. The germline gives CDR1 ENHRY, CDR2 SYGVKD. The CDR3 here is CAISEKVVGHQETQYF. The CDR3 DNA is TGTGCCATCAGTGAGAAAGTCGTGGGCCACCAAGAGACCCAGTACTTC.

CDR3 in amino acids: CASSPGSTNEKLFF. The DNA for the CDR3 is TGTGCCAGCAGCCCCGGTTCAACTAATGAAAAACTGTTTTTT. This chain joins TRBV3-1 (or the pseudogene TRBV3-2) and TRBJ1-4; D is unresolved. This CDR3 is built from 14 residues. V dropped 4 bases and J dropped 0 bases, with 6 bases sitting between them. The germline gives CDR1 LGHDT, CDR2 YNNKEL (reference sequence).